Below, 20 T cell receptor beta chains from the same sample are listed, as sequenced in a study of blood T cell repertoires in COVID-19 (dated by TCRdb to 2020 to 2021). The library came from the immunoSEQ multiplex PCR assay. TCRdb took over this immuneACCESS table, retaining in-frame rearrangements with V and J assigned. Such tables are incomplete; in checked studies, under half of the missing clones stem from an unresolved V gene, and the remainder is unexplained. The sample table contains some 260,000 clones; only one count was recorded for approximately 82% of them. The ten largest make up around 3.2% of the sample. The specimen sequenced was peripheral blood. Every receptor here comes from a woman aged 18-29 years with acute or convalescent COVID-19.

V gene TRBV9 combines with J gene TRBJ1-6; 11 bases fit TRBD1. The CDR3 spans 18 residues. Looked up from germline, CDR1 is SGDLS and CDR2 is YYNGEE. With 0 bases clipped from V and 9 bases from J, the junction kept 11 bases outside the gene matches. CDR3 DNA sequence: TGTGCCAGCAGCGTAGCTGCGACAGTGGGACAGGGGGGTTCACCCCTCCACTTT. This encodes CASSVAATVGQGGSPLHF. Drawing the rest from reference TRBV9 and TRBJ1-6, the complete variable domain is DSGVTQTPKHLITATGQRVTLRCSPRSGDLSVYWYQQSLDQGLQFLIQYYNGEERAKGNILERFSAQQFPDLHSELNLSSLELGDSALYFCASSVAATVGQGGSPLHFGNGTRLTVT.

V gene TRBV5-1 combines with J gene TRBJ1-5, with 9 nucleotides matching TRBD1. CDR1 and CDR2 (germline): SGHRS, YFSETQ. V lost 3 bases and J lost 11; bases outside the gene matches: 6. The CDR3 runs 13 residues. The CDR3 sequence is CASSSGQGSSQHF. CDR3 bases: TGCGCCAGCAGCTCGGGACAGGGCTCGTCCCAGCATTTT.

CDR3: CASSLGQTEAFF. CDR3 sequence (DNA): TGTGCCAGCAGCCTTGGACAGACTGAAGCTTTCTTT. This chain links TRBV9 with TRBJ1-1; D might be TRBD1 (6 bases). V lost 4 bases and J 5 bases, leaving 9 bases between the germline ends. This CDR3 is 12 amino acids long. Germline V gene sequence: CDR1 SGDLS, CDR2 YYNGEE.

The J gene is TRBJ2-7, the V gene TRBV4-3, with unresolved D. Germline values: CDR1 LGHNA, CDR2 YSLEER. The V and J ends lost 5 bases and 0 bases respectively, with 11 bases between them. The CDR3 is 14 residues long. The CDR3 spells CASSLVFGSYEQYF. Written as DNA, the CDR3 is TGCGCCAGCAGCTTAGTATTCGGCTCCTACGAGCAGTACTTC.

CDR3 protein: CASSRDRQETQYF. The CDR3 coding sequence is TGTGCCAGCAGTCGAGACAGACAAGAGACCCAGTACTTC. This chain uses TRBV6-6 with TRBJ2-5; a weak D match, TRBD1 (5 bases). This CDR3 spans 13 amino acids. The germline V and J ends were trimmed by 5 bases and 2 bases, with 9 bases remaining between them. Germline V lookup: CDR1 MNHNY, CDR2 SVGAGI (reference sequence).

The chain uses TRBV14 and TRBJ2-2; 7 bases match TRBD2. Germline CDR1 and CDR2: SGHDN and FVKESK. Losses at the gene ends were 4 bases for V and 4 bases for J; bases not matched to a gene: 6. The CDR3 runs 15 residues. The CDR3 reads CASSLREVATGELFF. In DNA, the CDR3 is TGTGCCAGCAGCCTCCGGGAGGTGGCCACCGGGGAGCTGTTTTTT.

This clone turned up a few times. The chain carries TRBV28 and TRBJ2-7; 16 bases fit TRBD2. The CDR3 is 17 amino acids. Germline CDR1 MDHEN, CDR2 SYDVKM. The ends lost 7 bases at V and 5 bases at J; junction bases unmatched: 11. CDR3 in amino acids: CASTRPGLAGGIHEQYF. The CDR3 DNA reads TGTGCCAGCACCCGACCGGGACTAGCGGGAGGGATCCACGAGCAGTACTTC.

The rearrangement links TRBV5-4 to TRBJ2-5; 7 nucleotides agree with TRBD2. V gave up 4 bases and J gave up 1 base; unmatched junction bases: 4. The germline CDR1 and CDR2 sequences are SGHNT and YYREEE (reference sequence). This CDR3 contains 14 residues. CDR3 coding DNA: TGTGCCAGCAGCGGCGGGAGTCCCCAAGAGACCCAGTACTTC. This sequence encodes CASSGGSPQETQYF.

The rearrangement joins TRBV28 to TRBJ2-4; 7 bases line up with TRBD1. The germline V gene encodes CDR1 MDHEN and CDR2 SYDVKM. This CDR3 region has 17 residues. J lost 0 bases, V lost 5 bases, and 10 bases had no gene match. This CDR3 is CASSPRDSLLAKNIQYF. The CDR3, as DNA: TGTGCCAGCAGTCCTAGGGACAGCCTATTAGCCAAAAACATTCAGTACTTC.

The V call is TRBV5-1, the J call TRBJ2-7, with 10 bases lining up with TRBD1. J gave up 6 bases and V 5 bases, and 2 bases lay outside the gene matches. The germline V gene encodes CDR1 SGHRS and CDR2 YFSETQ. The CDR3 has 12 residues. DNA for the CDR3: TGCGCCAGCAGGGACAGGGGGGCCGAGCAGTACTTC. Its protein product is CASRDRGAEQYF.

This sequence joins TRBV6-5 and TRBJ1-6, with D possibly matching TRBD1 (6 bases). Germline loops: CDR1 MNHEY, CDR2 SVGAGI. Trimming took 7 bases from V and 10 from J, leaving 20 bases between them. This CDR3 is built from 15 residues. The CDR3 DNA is TGTGCCAGCAATGCCCCGGACAGTGGGAGATCACCCCTCCACTTT. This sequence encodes CASNAPDSGRSPLHF.

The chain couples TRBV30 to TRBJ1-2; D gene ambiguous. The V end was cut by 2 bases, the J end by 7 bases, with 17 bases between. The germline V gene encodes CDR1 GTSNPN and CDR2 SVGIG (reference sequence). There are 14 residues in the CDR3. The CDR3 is CAWSIGLAAAGYTF. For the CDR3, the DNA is TGTGCCTGGAGTATCGGCCTCGCGGCGGCTGGCTACACCTTC.

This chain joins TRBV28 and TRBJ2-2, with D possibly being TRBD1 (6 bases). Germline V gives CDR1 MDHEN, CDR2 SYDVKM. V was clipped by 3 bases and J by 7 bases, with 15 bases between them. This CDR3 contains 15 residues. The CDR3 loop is CASSFFRGDHGELFF. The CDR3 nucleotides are TGTGCCAGCAGTTTCTTCAGGGGAGATCACGGGGAGCTGTTTTTT.

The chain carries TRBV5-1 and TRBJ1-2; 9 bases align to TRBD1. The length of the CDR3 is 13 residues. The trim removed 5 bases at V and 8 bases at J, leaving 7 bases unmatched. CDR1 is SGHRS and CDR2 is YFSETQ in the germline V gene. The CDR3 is CASSRTGGGGYTF. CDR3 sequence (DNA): TGCGCCAGCAGTCGAACAGGGGGCGGCGGCTACACCTTC.

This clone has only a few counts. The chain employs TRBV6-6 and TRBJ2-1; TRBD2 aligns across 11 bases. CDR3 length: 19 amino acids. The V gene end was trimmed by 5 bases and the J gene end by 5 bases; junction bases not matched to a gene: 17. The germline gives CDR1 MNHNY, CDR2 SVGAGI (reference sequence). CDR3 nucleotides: TGTGCCAGCAGTCGTCCAACTAGCGGGAGAGGAATAGGTCACAATGAGCAGTTCTTC. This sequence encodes CASSRPTSGRGIGHNEQFF.

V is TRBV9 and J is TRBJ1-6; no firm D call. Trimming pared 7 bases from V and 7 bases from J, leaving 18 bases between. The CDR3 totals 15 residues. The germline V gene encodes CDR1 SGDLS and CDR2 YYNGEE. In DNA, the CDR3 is TGTGCCAGCCCATTGGGGAGAGAGGGAAATTCACCCCTCCACTTT. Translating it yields CASPLGREGNSPLHF.

The CDR3 DNA reads as TGTGCCAGCAGTTACGGGACAGGGGGACGGTCCAGGCAGCCCCAGCATTTT. This sequence encodes CASSYGTGGRSRQPQHF. The chain has TRBV6-2 or TRBV6-3 and TRBJ1-5, with TRBD1 matching over 11 bases. Germline CDR1 MNHEY, CDR2 SVGEGT. V dropped 2 bases and J dropped 7; count of bases not matched to a gene: 10. The CDR3 covers 17 residues.

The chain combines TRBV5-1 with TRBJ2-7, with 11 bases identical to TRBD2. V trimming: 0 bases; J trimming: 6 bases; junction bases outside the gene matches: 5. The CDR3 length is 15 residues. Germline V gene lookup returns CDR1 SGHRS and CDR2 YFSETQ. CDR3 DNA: TGCGCCAGCAGCTTGGGGACTAGCGGGTCTGGCGAGCAGTACTTC. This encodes CASSLGTSGSGEQYF.

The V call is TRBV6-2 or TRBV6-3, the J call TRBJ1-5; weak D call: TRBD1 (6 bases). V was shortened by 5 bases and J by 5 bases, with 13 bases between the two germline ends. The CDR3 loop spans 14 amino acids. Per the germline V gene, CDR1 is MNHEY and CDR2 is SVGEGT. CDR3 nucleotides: TGTGCCAGCAGTACCTGGGGGGGCCATCAGCCCCAGCATTTT. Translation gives CASSTWGGHQPQHF.

The CDR3 coding sequence is TGTGCCAGCTCACCACCGTGGACTAGCGGGATCGAGCAGTACTTC. Translated, it gives CASSPPWTSGIEQYF. J is TRBJ2-7 and V is TRBV18, with 12 positions matching TRBD2. The V and J ends lost 0 bases and 6 bases, in that order; junction bases with no gene match: 3. CDR1 and CDR2 (germline): KGHSH, LQKENI. The CDR3 extends over 15 amino acids.